This passage covers 25 T cell receptor beta chains from one sample sequenced in a study of human thymus T cells. The data were produced by immunoSEQ multiplex PCR, yet TCRdb's version contains in-frame clones alone and is incomplete. The sample contains more than 50,000 clones, around 94% of which appear only once. Material for sequencing was blood. The receptors come from a boy in the first two years of life with a congenital heart defect but otherwise immunologically healthy.

The chain links TRBV28 to TRBJ2-7; a weak D match, TRBD1 (6 bases). The CDR3 extends over 14 amino acids. V lost 1 base and J 1 base, leaving 8 bases between the germline ends. CDR1 is MDHEN and CDR2 is SYDVKM in the germline V gene. Written as DNA, the CDR3 is TGTGCCAGCAGTTTATACAGGGCATCCTACGAGCAGTACTTC. This sequence encodes CASSLYRASYEQYF.

This clone was found once. The gene calls are TRBV30 and TRBJ2-5, with a weak D call TRBD1 (8 bases). The V gene lost 4 bases and the J gene lost 5 bases, with 26 bases spanning the gap. This CDR3 spans 17 amino acids. Germline CDR1 and CDR2: GTSNPN and SVGIG (reference sequence). CDR3 bases: TGTGCCTGGACCGGCAGGACAGGGAGGGTAAATGGGGAGACCCAGTACTTC. Its protein product is CAWTGRTGRVNGETQYF.

The genes are TRBV6-6 and TRBJ2-7; possibly TRBD1 for D (6 bases). V lost 5 bases, J lost 3 bases, and 14 bases lay in between. CDR1 MNHNY and CDR2 SVGAGI come from the germline V gene (reference sequence). This CDR3 spans 14 amino acids. In DNA form, the CDR3 reads TGTGCCAGCAGTCCGCCCGGGACAAACTACGAGCAGTACTTC. Its protein product is CASSPPGTNYEQYF.

The genes are TRBV28 and TRBJ1-2, with D hard to call. CDR1 and CDR2 from the germline V gene are MDHEN and SYDVKM. The CDR3 totals 12 residues. Trimming removed 5 bases at V and 4 bases at J, with 8 bases between. CDR3 sequence: CASSTDIYGYTF. The CDR3 DNA is TGTGCCAGCAGTACAGATATCTATGGCTACACCTTC.

The genes are TRBV4-2 and TRBJ1-3; 8 nucleotides agree with TRBD1. V gave up 7 bases and J gave up 0 bases; unmatched junction bases: 8. Germline values: CDR1 LGHNA, CDR2 YNFKEQ. The CDR3 extends over 16 amino acids. The CDR3 protein is CASTLTGEISGNTIYF. The DNA for the CDR3 is TGTGCCAGCACCCTGACAGGGGAGATCTCTGGAAACACCATATATTTT.

The rearrangement joins TRBV18 to TRBJ2-1; no clear D gene. V was shortened by 5 bases and J by 0 bases, with 17 bases between the two germline ends. The CDR3 loop spans 17 amino acids. The germline gives CDR1 KGHSH, CDR2 LQKENI. Here the CDR3 DNA reads TGTGCCAGCTCAATAGAGGCCCTATCGTACTCCTACAATGAGCAGTTCTTC. Protein product: CASSIEALSYSYNEQFF.

The chain recombines TRBV5-1 with TRBJ2-5; either TRBD1 or TRBD2 may fit D (5 bases each). Trimming shortened V by 0 bases and J by 4 bases, and 16 bases separated the two germline ends. This CDR3 comprises 16 residues. Germline V gene data show CDR1 as SGHRS and CDR2 as YFSETQ. The CDR3 region has the DNA TGCGCCAGCAGCTTGGCCGTCGGGGACGGCCGAGAGACCCAGTACTTC. Its translation: CASSLAVGDGRETQYF.

The chain is built from TRBV6-6 and TRBJ2-7, with no clear D. The V gene lost 1 base and the J gene lost 2 bases, with 9 bases spanning the gap. This CDR3 spans 14 amino acids. CDR1 is MNHNY and CDR2 is SVGAGI in the germline V gene (reference sequence). CDR3 bases: TGTGCCAGCAGTTACTTGACACCAACCTACGAGCAGTACTTC. It codes for CASSYLTPTYEQYF.

The chain links TRBV7-2 to TRBJ1-2, with TRBD1 as a possible D gene (5 bases). The CDR3 is 14 amino acids. V lost 0 bases to trimming and J lost 6 bases, with 11 bases between them. CDR1 is SGHTA, CDR2 FQGNSA, per germline. The CDR3 DNA reads as TGTGCCAGCAGCTTAGCGGAGGGGCCGAATGGCTACACCTTC. As protein: CASSLAEGPNGYTF. Full variable domain (rest looked up from reference TRBV7-2 and TRBJ1-2): GAGVSQSPSNKVTEKGKDVELRCDPISGHTALYWYRQSLGQGLEFLIYFQGNSAPDKSGLPSDRFSAERTGGSVSTLTIQRTQQEDSAVYLCASSLAEGPNGYTFGSGTRLTVV.

The V call is TRBV5-6, the J call TRBJ2-1; no firm D call. V was cut by 4 bases and J by 2 bases, with 7 bases left in between. Germline assignment: CDR1 SGHDT and CDR2 YYEEEE. This CDR3 has 13 residues. CDR3 loop: CASSADPYNEQFF. The CDR3, as DNA: TGTGCCAGCAGCGCGGACCCCTACAATGAGCAGTTCTTC.

V and J are TRBV5-1 and TRBJ2-7; perhaps TRBD2 as D (6 bases). The germline V gene encodes CDR1 SGHRS and CDR2 YFSETQ. V was clipped by 3 bases and J by 0 bases, with 10 bases between them. The CDR3 is 14 residues long. The CDR3 loop reads CASSYSGGSYEQYF. As DNA, the CDR3 is TGCGCCAGCAGCTACTCCGGGGGCTCCTACGAGCAGTACTTC.

This chain links TRBV4-1 with TRBJ2-1; D possibly corresponds to TRBD1 (5 bases). This CDR3 has 15 residues. The ends were cut back, 0 bases at V and 7 bases at J, with 13 bases in the middle. Germline loops: CDR1 MGHRA, CDR2 YSYEKL. CDR3 DNA: TGCGCCAGCAGCCAAGATGGGGCCTCTGGGAATGAGCAGTTCTTC. Amino acid sequence: CASSQDGASGNEQFF.

The chain joins TRBV6-1 to TRBJ1-2; 8 bases are a match to TRBD1. The CDR3 consists of 13 residues. Germline CDR1 and CDR2: MNHNS and SASEGT. J was trimmed by 6 bases and V by 6 bases; bases with no gene match: 6. CDR3 in DNA: TGTGCCAGCAGCTACGACAGGGGCCATGGCTACACCTTC. This gives the protein CASSYDRGHGYTF.

In nucleotides, the CDR3 is TGTGCCAGCAGTTTTCCTACTTTACCGGGACAGAGCTCCTACGAGCAGTACTTC. This translates into CASSFPTLPGQSSYEQYF. V usage is TRBV28 and J usage is TRBJ2-7, with 7 bases fitting TRBD1. Trimming removed 3 bases from V and 0 bases from J; junction bases left unmatched: 14. The CDR3 extends over 18 amino acids. CDR1 and CDR2 from the germline V gene are MDHEN and SYDVKM. Variable domain in full (rest from reference TRBV28 and TRBJ2-7): DVKVTQSSRYLVKRTGEKVFLECVQDMDHENMFWYRQDPGLGLRLIYFSYDVKMKEKGDIPEGYSVSREKKERFSLILESASTNQTSMYLCASSFPTLPGQSSYEQYFGPGTRLTVT.

This chain links TRBV18 with TRBJ2-5, with 9 bases lining up with TRBD1. V gave up 2 bases and J gave up 1 base; unmatched junction bases: 2. The CDR3 loop spans 15 amino acids. Per the germline V gene, CDR1 is KGHSH and CDR2 is LQKENI. The CDR3 loop is CASSPSTGGQETQYF. The DNA for the CDR3 is TGTGCCAGCTCACCATCGACAGGGGGCCAAGAGACCCAGTACTTC.

The sample holds one count of this clone. V is TRBV6-4 and J is TRBJ2-3, with 7 bases that match TRBD2. This CDR3 spans 13 amino acids. Germline-derived CDR1 and CDR2 are MRHNA and SNTAGT. Germline trimming cut 6 bases from V and 5 bases from J; bases unmatched to any gene: 5. CDR3 sequence: CASRRLAGDTQYF. Here the CDR3 DNA reads TGTGCCAGCAGACGACTAGCCGGAGATACGCAGTATTTT.

The chain uses TRBV28 and TRBJ1-5; TRBD1 is a possible D gene (5 bases). Germline V gives CDR1 MDHEN, CDR2 SYDVKM. This CDR3 has 18 amino acids. V shed 1 base and J shed 0 bases, with 16 bases lying between them. CDR3 sequence: CASSLLVLGVYSNQPQHF. The CDR3 nucleotides are TGTGCCAGCAGTTTATTGGTGTTGGGGGTTTATAGCAATCAGCCCCAGCATTTT.

The genes are TRBV4-1 and TRBJ2-7, with 7 positions matching TRBD1. The CDR3 consists of 14 residues. J gave up 1 base and V 4 bases, and 4 bases lay outside the gene matches. CDR1 MGHRA and CDR2 YSYEKL come from the germline V gene. The CDR3 coding sequence is TGCGCCAGCAGCCGCCCGGGACAGTCCTACGAGCAGTACTTC. This codes for CASSRPGQSYEQYF.

The rearrangement uses TRBV20-1 and TRBJ2-7; no clear D. CDR1 DFQATT and CDR2 SNEGSKA come from the germline V gene (reference sequence). V lost 3 bases, J lost 5 bases, and 8 bases lay in between. CDR3 size: 11 residues. The CDR3 protein is CSASPTNEQYF. The CDR3 coding sequence is TGCAGTGCTAGCCCTACTAACGAGCAGTACTTC.

The chain has TRBV5-6 and TRBJ2-5, with TRBD1 as a possible D gene (6 bases). The CDR3 runs 15 residues. CDR1 and CDR2 from the germline V gene are SGHDT and YYEEEE. V lost 0 bases to trimming and J lost 4 bases, with 13 bases between them. In DNA form, the CDR3 reads TGTGCCAGCAGCTTGGGCCAGGGGAAAGGAGAGACCCAGTACTTC. Protein sequence: CASSLGQGKGETQYF.

This chain connects TRBV4-2 to TRBJ1-2; the match to TRBD1 covers 7 bases. The V gene end was trimmed by 3 bases and the J gene end by 2 bases; junction bases not matched to a gene: 3. Germline assignment: CDR1 LGHNA and CDR2 YNFKEQ. The CDR3 totals 14 residues. In DNA form, the CDR3 reads TGTGCCAGCAGCCACCCGGACAGGAACTATGGCTACACCTTC. It encodes CASSHPDRNYGYTF.

The V and J genes are TRBV11-2 and TRBJ2-7, with 8 positions matching TRBD2. After removal of 1 base from V and 5 bases from J, the junction contained 13 bases not matched to a gene. This CDR3 region has 17 residues. Germline V lookup: CDR1 SGHAT, CDR2 FQNNGV. The CDR3 region is CASSLGSGGLGSHEQYF. The CDR3, as DNA: TGTGCCAGCAGCTTAGGCTCGGGGGGGCTTGGTTCGCACGAGCAGTACTTC.

This rearrangement joins TRBV7-6 to TRBJ2-5, with 8 bases that match TRBD2. The germline gives CDR1 SGHVS, CDR2 FNYEAQ. J lost 0 bases, V lost 3 bases, and 6 bases had no gene match. The CDR3 runs to 16 residues. CDR3 protein: CASSLNSGVNQETQYF. CDR3 in DNA: TGTGCCAGCAGCTTGAATAGCGGGGTAAACCAAGAGACCCAGTACTTC.

V and J are TRBV4-1 and TRBJ2-3, with 9 bases matching TRBD2. V lost 0 bases to trimming and J lost 2 bases; unmatched junction nucleotides: 9. Looked up from germline, CDR1 is MGHRA and CDR2 is YSYEKL. The CDR3 contains 18 residues. CDR3 DNA: TGCGCCAGCAGCCAAGATATGGCTAGCGGGGCCCCCACAGATACGCAGTATTTT. As protein: CASSQDMASGAPTDTQYF.

The chain has TRBV7-9 and TRBJ1-2; D is uncertain. The CDR3 has 13 residues. Trimming took off 5 bases at V and 2 bases at J, with 9 bases between the two ends. Germline lookup yields CDR1 SEHNR and CDR2 FQNEAQ (reference sequence). The CDR3 spells CASSRALNYGYTF. DNA of the CDR3: TGTGCCAGCAGCCGCGCGTTGAACTATGGCTACACCTTC.